This T cell receptor beta chain originates from a study of CD8 T cells in Susac syndrome. The individuals used as controls were healthy donors who had been matched for both age and sex. RNA amounts of about 0.5 to 1 ug underwent reverse transcription with random hexamers. Each CDR3 protein is one row after TCRdb ran MiXCR on the immunoSEQ multiplex PCR reads. The data contain about 25,000 distinct CDR3 sequences, around 94% of them singletons. The sequenced material came from CD8+ T cells from PBMCs. The sequence derives from a human donor in good health.

CDR3 DNA sequence: TGTGCCAGCAGCTTAGGTCGCGCCGGGGAGCTGTTTTTT. This translates into CASSLGRAGELFF. V is TRBV13 and J is TRBJ2-2; D remains unclear. Germline CDR1 and CDR2: PRHDT and FYEKMQ (reference sequence). This CDR3 is 13 amino acids long. The V gene lost 0 bases and the J gene lost 6 bases, with 5 bases spanning the gap.